This T cell receptor (beta chain) was sequenced for a study of beta chain features in type 1 diabetes. General study points: Compared with healthy donors, patients appeared to share more similar naive, central memory and regulatory TCRB repertoires. Shorter TCRB CDR3s, moderately but significantly so, were found in Type 1 diabetes patients in all four CD4+ subsets. The question of HLA type influencing TCRB rearrangement was one that remained unresolved here.

In total, each donor contributed a single heparinised blood draw that averaged about 120 mL. Turning to this clone: Antigen unknown.

The junction had 3 bases not matched to a gene; V was cut back by 4 bases and J by 1 base. There are 14 residues in the CDR3. In germline, CDR1 is SGHTA, CDR2 FQGNSA. Expressed TCRB transcripts were sequenced because the isolated RNA had all been reverse transcribed beforehand. The read count averaged around 3.6 million across naive, central memory and regulatory T cell samples. Sequencing was performed with immunoSEQ multiplex PCR; in TCRdb, only in-frame clones are kept and a portion is missing. The top ten hold over 0.45% of the sample, which has 300,000 to 400,000 clones, 9.6% seen once. This receptor was taken from a man aged 25-45 years with type 1 diabetes. The gene calls are TRBV7-2 and TRBJ2-7; 8 nucleotides align to TRBD1. The sample consisted of central memory CD4+ T cells from blood. CDR3 sequence reads: CASSSWDRSYEQYF. In nucleotides, the CDR3 is TGTGCCAGCAGCTCATGGGACAGGTCCTACGAGCAGTACTTC.